Listed below are T cell receptor beta chains from one sample, sequenced in a study of regulatory T cells in long-lasting Graves disease. MiXCR, run by TCRdb on the multiplex PCR reads, gives a single entry per CDR3 protein. The sample has 320,000 or so distinct CDR3 sequences, about 20% seen once. This specimen consisted of peripheral blood mononuclear cells (PBMCs), obtained at new diagnosis, from a patient treated with antithyroid drugs. These receptors were obtained from a female donor with Graves disease. CDR3s include the opening cysteine and the closing phenylalanine or tryptophan. Each record gives: D gene, J gene, V gene, clone size, CDR3 DNA, CDR3 protein. The D gene is left open where the match is weak. Rows give clone size only sometimes, using once, few, many, or a class for an expanded clone.

TRBD2 TRBJ2-2 TRBV7-9 NA TGTGCCAGCAGCTCCAGCCGGGACGGGGAGGGACTAGTTCCCGGGGAGCTGTTTTTT CASSSSRDGEGLVPGELFF
NA TRBJ2-1 TRBV20-1 NA TGCAGTGCTAGAGCCCTCCCAGGGGATGAGCAGTTCTTC CSARALPGDEQFF
TRBD1 TRBJ1-2 TRBV28 many TGTGCCAGCAGTGACACCCTAACAGGGGTAGTAGTCTATGGCTACACCTTC CASSDTLTGVVVYGYTF
NA TRBJ2-1 TRBV5-6 many TGTGCCAGCAGCTTGCCAAGTGGAGATGAGCAGTTCTTC CASSLPSGDEQFF
NA TRBJ1-6 TRBV19 many TGTGCCAGCAAAGGGTTGGGGGATTCACCCCTCCACTTT CASKGLGDSPLHF
TRBD1 TRBJ1-1 TRBV15 NA TGTGCCACCAGCAGAGACCGAGGACAGGGATGGTACACTGAAGCTTTCTTT CATSRDRGQGWYTEAFF
TRBD2 TRBJ2-1 TRBV5-1 NA TGCGCCAGCAGCCCCCGTGGGGGGCTAGCGGGACCTAGCTCCTACAATGAGCAGTTCTTC CASSPRGGLAGPSSYNEQFF
NA TRBJ1-6 TRBV5-1 few TGTGCCAGCACTAAGACAGGCATTAATTCACCCCTCCACTTT CASTKTGINSPLHF
NA TRBJ1-1 TRBV15 many TGTGCCACCAGAGGAGGGGTCATCGACACTGAAGCTTTCTTT CATRGGVIDTEAFF
NA TRBJ1-1 TRBV12-3/TRBV12-4 many TGTGCCAGCAGTCGCCGAGGGGAGACGAACACTGAAGCTTTCTTT CASSRRGETNTEAFF
NA TRBJ2-3 TRBV30 NA TGTGCCTGGGGAGTTTTGGGAGATACGCAGTATTTT CAWGVLGDTQYF
NA TRBJ2-1 TRBV11-3 many TGTGCCAGCAGCTTAAAGGCATTTGGCTACAATGAGCAGTTCTTC CASSLKAFGYNEQFF
TRBD1 TRBJ2-7 TRBV29-1 few TGCAGCGTTGAAGGAGGGGACAGGGGATACGAGCAGTACTTC CSVEGGDRGYEQYF
TRBD1 TRBJ2-7 TRBV9 NA TGTGCCAGCAGCGTAAGTGGACAGGGTCGATTGGAAAGCGAGCACTACTTC CASSVSGQGRLESEHYF
TRBD1 TRBJ1-5 TRBV19 many TGTGCCAGTAGTACTGGACAGGGTAGTCAGCCCCAGCATTTT CASSTGQGSQPQHF
NA TRBJ2-6 TRBV2 once TGTGCCAGCAGTGAAGCTCCCCGGCTAAAGCACAGGGAGCCCCCTGGGGCCAACGTCCTGACTTTC CASSEAPRLKHREPPGANVLTF
NA TRBJ1-2 TRBV27 many TGTGCCAGCAGTTTATCGGGACTCGGGATAGGGAATTACACCTTC CASSLSGLGIGNYTF
TRBD1 TRBJ2-1 TRBV30 many TGTGCCTGGAGTCCCGGGACAGGGAGGATCGACAATGAGCAGTTCTTC CAWSPGTGRIDNEQFF
TRBD1 TRBJ2-3 TRBV24-1 many TGTGCCACCAGTGCCCTTGGACAGGCGACAGATACGCAGTATTTT CATSALGQATDTQYF
TRBD1 TRBJ2-7 TRBV2 NA TGTGCCAGCAGAGACGACAGGGGAAAATACGAGCAGTACTTC CASRDDRGKYEQYF
NA TRBJ2-1 TRBV20-1 many TGCAGTGCTAGAGTGGGAAGCTCCTACAATGAGCAGTTCTTC CSARVGSSYNEQFF
TRBD1 TRBJ2-2 TRBV15 NA TGTGCCACCGGACGGGACAGGGCGGCCACCGGGGAGCTGTTTTTT CATGRDRAATGELFF
NA TRBJ1-1 TRBV12-3/TRBV12-4 many TGTGCCAGCAGTTTTCTCCCGGGAAAGAACACTGAAGCTTTCTTT CASSFLPGKNTEAFF
NA TRBJ2-2 TRBV9 few TGTGCCAGCAGCGCCTCCACCGGGGAGCTGTTTTTT CASSASTGELFF
NA TRBJ2-2 TRBV6-1 many TGTGCCAGCAGGGAAGTCACCGGGGAGCTGTTTTTT CASREVTGELFF
NA TRBJ2-7 TRBV28 NA TGTGCCAGCAGCCGCGACGGAGGCCACGAGCAGTACTTC CASSRDGGHEQYF
TRBD2 TRBJ2-7 TRBV12-3/TRBV12-4 many TGTGCCAGCAGCGAAGGCGGGAGGAAAAGCTACGAGCAGTACTTC CASSEGGRKSYEQYF
NA TRBJ2-2 TRBV27 NA TGTGCCAGCAGTTTACTGTTCACCGGGGAGCTGTTTTTT CASSLLFTGELFF